This T cell receptor beta chain was captured in a study of shared clonotypes between healthy human individuals. Study conclusions and caveats: Relative to clonotypes present in all four donors, those not shared had lower generation probabilities. Sharing of clonotypes among donors was expected to vary with sequencing depth.

This clone was seen once. Its antigen is unknown. Only CD45RO-negative cells positively selected for CCR7 counted as naive CD8 cells, so terminally differentiated effector memory CD45RA+ cells were excluded. Across several immunoSEQ plates, the genomic DNA of each subset was split evenly. The repertoire was sequenced with immunoSEQ multiplex PCR; TCRdb's copy has only in-frame clones and lacks some. The sample records roughly 2,000,000 clones, about 93% being singletons. Losses at the gene ends were 2 bases for V and 4 bases for J; bases not matched to a gene: 12. The CDR3 consists of 17 residues. Germline CDR1 is MNHEY and CDR2 is SMNVEV (reference sequence).

The TCR was taken from a man between 18 and 29 years old in good health. Some clones in this sample may be carry-over from other donors' samples. V usage is TRBV27 and J usage is TRBJ2-7, with 9 bases identical to TRBD2. The sequenced material came from naive CD8+ T cells from PBMCs. Written as DNA, the CDR3 is TGTGCCAGCAGTTTAAGGGCTAGCGGGAAAATGAGGTACGAGCAGTACTTC. Translated: CASSLRASGKMRYEQYF.